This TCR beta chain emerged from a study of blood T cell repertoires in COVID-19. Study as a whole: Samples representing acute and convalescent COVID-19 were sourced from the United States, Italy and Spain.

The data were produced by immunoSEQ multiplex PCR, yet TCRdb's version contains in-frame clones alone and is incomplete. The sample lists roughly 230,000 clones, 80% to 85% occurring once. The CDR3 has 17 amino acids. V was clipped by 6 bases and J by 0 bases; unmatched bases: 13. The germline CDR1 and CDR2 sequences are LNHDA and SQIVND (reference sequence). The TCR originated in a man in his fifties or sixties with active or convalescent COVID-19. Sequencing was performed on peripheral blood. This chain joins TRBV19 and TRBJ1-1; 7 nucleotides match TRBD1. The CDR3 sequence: CASSTTGTAYMNTEAFF. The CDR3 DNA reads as TGTGCCAGTAGCACGACCGGGACAGCATACATGAACACTGAAGCTTTCTTT.